The source of this T cell receptor (beta chain) is a study of early T cells in non-severe SARS-CoV-2 infection. Whole-study context: The input, bulk RNA from unsorted whole blood, was sequenced, and chains were unpaired.

The library protocol tagged individual cDNA molecules with unique molecular identifiers. Each CDR3 protein gets one entry after TCRdb re-called the 5' RACE reads with MiXCR. This sample carries around 94,000 distinct CDR3 sequences, about an eighth of them seen once, and the ten largest clones take roughly 6.3%. The CDR3 spans 15 residues. In germline, CDR1 is MGHDK, CDR2 SYGVNS. Between the trimmed V and J ends, which lost 3 bases and 2 bases, there was a span of 13 bases. This clonotype was detected ten times or more. The antigen is undetermined. Study-wide results and caveats: There was a bias toward anti-spike CD8 responses in VDJdb matching, which missed private and CD4 specificities.

The receptor was derived from an adult who was a healthcare worker with PCR-confirmed SARS-CoV-2 infection or an uninfected control (not recorded which). Material: whole blood. The rearrangement joins TRBV25-1 to TRBJ1-2; D ambiguous. CDR3 in DNA: TGTGCCAGCAGTGAGGCCACCGTGATGAACTATGGCTACACCTTC. The encoded protein is CASSEATVMNYGYTF.